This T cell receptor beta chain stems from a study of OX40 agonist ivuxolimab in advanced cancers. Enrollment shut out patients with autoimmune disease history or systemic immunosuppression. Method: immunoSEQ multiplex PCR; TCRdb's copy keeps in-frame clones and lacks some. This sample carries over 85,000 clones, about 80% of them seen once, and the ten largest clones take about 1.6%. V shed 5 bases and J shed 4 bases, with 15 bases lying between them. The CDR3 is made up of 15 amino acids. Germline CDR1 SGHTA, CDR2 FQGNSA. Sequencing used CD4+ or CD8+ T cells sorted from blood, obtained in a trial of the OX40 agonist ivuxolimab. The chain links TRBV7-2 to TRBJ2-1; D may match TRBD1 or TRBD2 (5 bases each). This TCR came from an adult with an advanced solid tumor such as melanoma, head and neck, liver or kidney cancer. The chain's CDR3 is CASSLQASGYNEQFF. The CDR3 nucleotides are TGTGCCAGCAGCCTACAGGCCTCGGGATACAATGAGCAGTTCTTC.